This TCR beta chain was captured in a study of T-cell reconstitution after alpha-beta-depleted transplantation in children. There are 15 residues in the CDR3. V lost 0 bases and J lost 10; bases outside the gene matches: 8. Whole-study findings and limits: Once a year had passed after transplant, T-cell counts and diversity came mostly from newly produced T cells. At around two months after transplant, the alpha-beta T cells were reportedly derived from several hundred expanded clones that came from non-depleted graft cells. In some patients, recipient T cells and intrathymic progenitors surviving conditioning explained high day-60 diversity.

Unique molecular identifiers were used to barcode this TCRbeta library. MiXCR, run by TCRdb on the PCR reads, gives a single entry per CDR3 protein. The sample contains some 840,000 distinct CDR3 sequences, around 17% of which appear only once. Comment on this clonotype: Its target is not known.

The rearrangement joins TRBV12-3 or TRBV12-4 to TRBJ2-1, with TRBD1 matching over 8 bases. The sample in question was PBMCs, mostly from graft donor cells, obtained 360 days after TCRalphabeta/CD19-depleted stem cell transplant. The TCR was taken from a male patient younger than 18 who had a stem cell transplant for acute lymphoblastic leukemia, so the T cells may come from the graft donor. The CDR3 region has the DNA TGTGCCAGCAGTTTAGCTGGGACAGGATCGATGGAGCAGTTCTTC. Translation gives CASSLAGTGSMEQFF.